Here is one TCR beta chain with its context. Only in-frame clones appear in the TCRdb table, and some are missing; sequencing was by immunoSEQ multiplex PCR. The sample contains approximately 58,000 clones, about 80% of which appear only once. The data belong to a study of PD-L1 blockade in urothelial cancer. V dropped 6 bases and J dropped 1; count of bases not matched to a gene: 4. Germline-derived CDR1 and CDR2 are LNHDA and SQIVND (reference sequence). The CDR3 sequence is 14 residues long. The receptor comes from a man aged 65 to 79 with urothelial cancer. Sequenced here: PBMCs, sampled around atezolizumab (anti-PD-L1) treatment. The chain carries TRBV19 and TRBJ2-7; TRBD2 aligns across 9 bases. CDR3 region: CASRGAGGSYEQYF. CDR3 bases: TGTGCCAGTAGAGGAGCGGGGGGTTCCTACGAGCAGTACTTC.